This T cell receptor beta chain was identified in a study of T cells in localized non-small cell lung cancer. Findings of the study overall: Detection in adjacent lung was observed for a median around 55 of the top 100 tumor clones. Owing to sequencing of a solitary tumor region, heterogeneity cannot be discounted. Among the tissues sampled, uninvolved adjacent lung had the highest T cell clonality, above tumor.

TCRdb keeps only in-frame clones here, not all; method: immunoSEQ multiplex PCR. This table holds approximately 81,000 clones, more than 70% found once. Comment on this clone: The antigen is unknown.

From germline, CDR1 is SGHVS and CDR2 FNYEAQ. The ends were cut back, 7 bases at V and 5 bases at J, with 19 bases in the middle. The CDR3 has 15 amino acids. This chain links TRBV7-6 with TRBJ2-3; tentative D call: TRBD1 (6 bases). This specimen was peripheral blood, taken before any cancer treatment. This TCR derives from a woman aged 40-69 years with stage I squamous cell lung carcinoma. CDR3 amino acids: CASTDLQGGGDTQYF. The CDR3 DNA reads TGTGCCAGCACCGATTTACAGGGTGGGGGAGATACGCAGTATTTT.